The 24 T cell receptor beta chains below all came from one sample that was sequenced in a study of blood T cell repertoires in COVID-19. Assay: immunoSEQ multiplex PCR; the TCRdb copy retains only in-frame clones and omits some. The table includes fewer than 500,000 clones, 85% to 90% detected once. Input material: PBMCs or T cells enriched from blood (not recorded which). All receptors come from a man younger than 40 who had recovered from COVID-19.

The rearrangement links TRBV30 to TRBJ1-6, with TRBD1 matching over 10 bases. With 1 base clipped from V and 10 bases from J, the junction kept 4 bases outside the gene matches. Germline V CDR1 and CDR2: GTSNPN, SVGIG (reference sequence). This CDR3 comprises 14 residues. This CDR3 reads CAWSAGQGRSPLHF. DNA of the CDR3: TGTGCCTGGAGTGCGGGACAGGGGCGGTCACCCCTCCACTTT.

This chain links TRBV18 with TRBJ2-2; no firm D call. CDR3 length equals 16 residues. Germline values: CDR1 KGHSH, CDR2 LQKENI. V was clipped by 4 bases and J by 0 bases, with 12 bases between them. CDR3 protein: CASSQNSNTNTGELFF. The CDR3 coding sequence is TGTGCCAGCTCACAGAATTCTAATACGAACACCGGGGAGCTGTTTTTT. Based on the CDR3 plus reference TRBV18 and TRBJ2-2, the full variable domain is NAGVMQNPRHLVRRRGQEARLRCSPMKGHSHVYWYRQLPEEGLKFMVYLQKENIIDESGMPKERFSAEFPKEGPSILRIQQVVRGDSAAYFCASSQNSNTNTGELFFGEGSRLTVL.

The chain is built from TRBV24-1 and TRBJ2-7; D perhaps matches TRBD1 (6 bases). This CDR3 has 14 residues. Between the trimmed V and J ends, which lost 2 bases and 3 bases, there was a span of 10 bases. The V gene's germline CDR1 is KGHDR and CDR2 SFDVKD. The CDR3 DNA is TGTGCCACCAGTGATTCCCGGACAGTCTACGAGCAGTACTTC. Translation: CATSDSRTVYEQYF.

The chain uses TRBV5-1 and TRBJ2-3; 10 nucleotides line up with TRBD2. The CDR3 spans 17 residues. Germline trimming cut 0 bases from V and 5 bases from J; bases unmatched to any gene: 9. From germline, CDR1 is SGHRS and CDR2 YFSETQ. The CDR3 reads CASSLGVLAGAGDTQYF. As DNA, the CDR3 is TGCGCCAGCAGCTTGGGGGTCCTAGCGGGAGCTGGAGATACGCAGTATTTT. The variable domain in full, with the rest retrieved from reference TRBV5-1 and TRBJ2-3, is KAGVTQTPRYLIKTRGQQVTLSCSPISGHRSVSWYQQTPGQGLQFLFEYFSETQRNKGNFPGRFSGRQFSNSRSEMNVSTLELGDSALYLCASSLGVLAGAGDTQYFGPGTRLTVL.

V is TRBV18 and J is TRBJ2-5, with D unresolved. Trimming left V 3 bases short and J 0 bases short, with 8 bases between. The germline V gene has CDR1 KGHSH and CDR2 LQKENI. This CDR3 spans 14 amino acids. As DNA, the CDR3 is TGTGCCAGCTCACCTCCCCCGTACCAAGAGACCCAGTACTTC. It codes for CASSPPPYQETQYF.

The chain recombines TRBV2 with TRBJ1-5; the D gene is possibly TRBD1 (6 bases). V shed 1 base and J shed 6 bases, with 10 bases lying between them. The CDR3 is 14 amino acids. Per germline, CDR1 SNHLY and CDR2 FYNNEI. The CDR3 nucleotides read TGTGCCAGCAGTGAAGGGACAGAGGGTCAGCCCCAGCATTTT. Translation: CASSEGTEGQPQHF.

The chain combines TRBV19 with TRBJ2-1, with 8 nucleotides matching TRBD2. From germline, CDR1 is LNHDA and CDR2 SQIVND (reference sequence). This CDR3 region has 14 residues. V shed 6 bases and J 8 bases; nucleotides not matched to a gene: 9. The CDR3 bases are TGTGCCAGTAGATTGACTAGCGCTTCTCATGAGCAGTTCTTC. It translates to CASRLTSASHEQFF.

The chain has TRBV19 and TRBJ2-7; the match to TRBD1 covers 8 bases. The germline V gene encodes CDR1 LNHDA and CDR2 SQIVND (reference sequence). After removal of 5 bases from V and 2 bases from J, the junction contained 5 bases not matched to a gene. The CDR3 sequence is 14 residues long. CDR3 bases: TGTGCCAGTAGTTTAACAGGGGGTGCCTACGAGCAGTACTTC. This encodes CASSLTGGAYEQYF.

In DNA, the CDR3 is TGTGCCAGCATCCAACCAACGACTAGCGGAGAATCCGATGAGCAGTTCTTC. Residues: CASIQPTTSGESDEQFF. The genes are TRBV21-1 and TRBJ2-1; the listed D gene, TRBD2, was not tested against the DNA. TRBV21-1 is an annotated pseudogene. The CDR3 contains 17 residues.

This sequence joins TRBV3-1 (or the pseudogene TRBV3-2) and TRBJ1-1; D might be TRBD1 (6 bases). Trimming took off 1 base at V and 3 bases at J, with 9 bases between the two ends. From germline, CDR1 is LGHDT and CDR2 YNNKEL (reference sequence). CDR3 size: 14 residues. The CDR3: CASSQATGYTEAFF. CDR3 in DNA: TGTGCCAGCAGCCAAGCAACAGGGTACACTGAAGCTTTCTTT.

This clone came up a few times. V is TRBV4-1 and J is TRBJ2-1, with 9 bases fitting TRBD2. There are 16 residues in the CDR3. The germline V gene has CDR1 MGHRA and CDR2 YSYEKL. Losses at the gene ends were 6 bases for V and 0 bases for J; bases not matched to a gene: 6. The CDR3 here is CASRWTSASSYNEQFF. In nucleotides, the CDR3 is TGCGCCAGCAGGTGGACTAGCGCAAGCTCCTACAATGAGCAGTTCTTC.

The chain joins TRBV27 to TRBJ2-1; 9 bases match TRBD2. Per the germline V gene, CDR1 is MNHEY and CDR2 is SMNVEV (reference sequence). This CDR3 is 15 amino acids long. The ends lost 5 bases at V and 1 base at J; junction bases unmatched: 3. The CDR3 nucleotides read TGTGCCAGCAGTCTGACTAGCGGTTCCTACAATGAGCAGTTCTTC. This gives the protein CASSLTSGSYNEQFF.

In the case of this clone: Other DNA sequences within the sample encode an identical CDR3. This chain links TRBV19 with TRBJ2-7; 8 bases are shared with TRBD1. CDR1 is LNHDA and CDR2 is SQIVND in the germline V gene (reference sequence). The CDR3 loop spans 15 amino acids. The V segment lost 1 base and the J segment 2 bases; nucleotides outside the gene matches: 4. CDR3 region: CASSIGGTGAYEQYF. The CDR3 nucleotides read TGTGCCAGTAGTATAGGTGGGACAGGTGCCTACGAGCAGTACTTC.

This chain joins TRBV27 and TRBJ2-7, with 9 bases fitting TRBD1. The CDR3 loop spans 13 amino acids. Germline lookup yields CDR1 MNHEY and CDR2 SMNVEV (reference sequence). Germline trimming cut 8 bases from V and 2 bases from J; bases unmatched to any gene: 4. The CDR3 DNA reads TGTGCCAGCTCGGGACAGGGCCCCTACGAGCAGTACTTC. This gives the protein CASSGQGPYEQYF.

The V gene is TRBV7-9, the J gene TRBJ2-7; maybe TRBD1 (6 bases). CDR1 and CDR2 (germline): SEHNR, FQNEAQ (reference sequence). V was trimmed by 4 bases and J by 2 bases, leaving 15 bases between them. There are 15 residues in the CDR3. CDR3 residues: CASSSTRDITYEQYF. CDR3 sequence (DNA): TGTGCCAGCAGCTCCACCCGGGACATAACCTACGAGCAGTACTTC. The entire variable domain, with the rest obtained from reference TRBV7-9 and TRBJ2-7, is as follows: DTGVSQNPRHKITKRGQNVTFRCDPISEHNRLYWYRQTLGQGPEFLTYFQNEAQLEKSRLLSDRFSAERPKGSFSTLEIQRTEQGDSAMYLCASSSTRDITYEQYFGPGTRLTVT.

The V call is TRBV27, the J call TRBJ2-7, with D perhaps matching TRBD1 (5 bases). Germline V gene data show CDR1 as MNHEY and CDR2 as SMNVEV (reference sequence). Trimming pared 3 bases from V and 3 bases from J, leaving 12 bases between. This CDR3 is built from 14 residues. CDR3 in DNA: TGTGCCAGCAGTTTGTTGGACAAGCTCTACGAGCAGTACTTC. Protein: CASSLLDKLYEQYF.

This clone came up a few times. The CDR3 DNA reads as TGTGCCAGCTCAGACAGGGGTCACGAGCAGTACTTC. Translated, it gives CASSDRGHEQYF. The V gene is TRBV3-1 (or the pseudogene TRBV3-2), the J gene TRBJ2-7; 8 bases map to TRBD1. V gave up 8 bases and J gave up 5 bases; unmatched junction bases: 5. Germline V gene lookup returns CDR1 LGHDT and CDR2 YNNKEL (reference sequence). The CDR3 covers 12 residues.

The gene calls are TRBV28 and TRBJ1-1, with 7 bases identical to TRBD1. Germline V gene data show CDR1 as MDHEN and CDR2 as SYDVKM. With 6 bases clipped from V and 5 bases from J, the junction kept 12 bases outside the gene matches. CDR3 size: 15 residues. The CDR3 protein is CASRGTDLSRTEAFF. CDR3 coding DNA: TGTGCCAGCAGAGGGACAGACCTCAGCAGGACTGAAGCTTTCTTT.

The J gene is TRBJ1-2, the V gene TRBV24-1; D ambiguous. CDR1 is KGHDR, CDR2 SFDVKD, per germline. Trimming removed 4 bases at V and 6 bases at J, with 11 bases between. The CDR3 covers 13 residues. The CDR3 DNA reads as TGTGCCACCAGTGAGCTGGAGAGGGATGGCTACACCTTC. This translates into CATSELERDGYTF.

This clone was recorded only once. This sequence joins TRBV4-2 and TRBJ2-1, with 8 bases identical to TRBD2. Looked up from germline, CDR1 is LGHNA and CDR2 is YNFKEQ. J lost 10 bases, V lost 1 base, and 6 bases had no gene match. This CDR3 comprises 14 residues. CDR3 sequence: CASSQAGGLFEQFF. The CDR3 DNA follows: TGTGCCAGCAGCCAAGCGGGAGGGCTCTTCGAGCAGTTCTTC.

The sample holds a few counts of this clone. The rearrangement joins TRBV6-2 or TRBV6-3 to TRBJ2-7; the match to TRBD2 covers 9 bases. CDR1 and CDR2 (germline): MNHEY, SVGEGT. The J segment lost 3 bases and the V segment lost 0 bases, leaving 9 bases of the junction unmatched. The CDR3 is made up of 17 amino acids. CDR3: CASSYSLYAGGNYEQYF. Written as DNA, the CDR3 is TGTGCCAGCAGTTACTCCCTCTATGCGGGAGGGAACTACGAGCAGTACTTC.

This clone was detected only once. This chain joins TRBV10-3 and TRBJ2-1; D is perhaps TRBD2 (6 bases). The germline V gene has CDR1 ENHRY and CDR2 SYGVKD. The CDR3 consists of 15 residues. V lost 6 bases, J lost 3 bases, and 15 bases lay in between. CDR3 nucleotide sequence: TGTGCCATCAGGGGCGGGGAGTTGGGCTACAATGAGCAGTTCTTC. It specifies CAIRGGELGYNEQFF.

The V gene is TRBV7-3, the J gene TRBJ2-7, with 7 nucleotides matching TRBD2. J lost 7 bases, V lost 4 bases, and 4 bases had no gene match. The length of the CDR3 is 12 residues. The germline CDR1 and CDR2 sequences are SGHTA and FQGTGA. The CDR3 loop is CASSSDSGEQYF. The CDR3 coding sequence is TGTGCCAGCAGCTCCGATAGCGGGGAGCAGTACTTC.

V usage is TRBV10-1 and J usage is TRBJ1-1; tentatively, D is TRBD1 (6 bases). The CDR3 has 13 residues. Germline V gene sequence: CDR1 WNHNN, CDR2 SYGVQD (reference sequence). V was trimmed by 4 bases and J by 5 bases, leaving 11 bases between them. The CDR3 loop reads CASSVGAKTEAFF. The CDR3 DNA sequence: TGCGCCAGCAGTGTGGGGGCGAAAACTGAAGCTTTCTTT.